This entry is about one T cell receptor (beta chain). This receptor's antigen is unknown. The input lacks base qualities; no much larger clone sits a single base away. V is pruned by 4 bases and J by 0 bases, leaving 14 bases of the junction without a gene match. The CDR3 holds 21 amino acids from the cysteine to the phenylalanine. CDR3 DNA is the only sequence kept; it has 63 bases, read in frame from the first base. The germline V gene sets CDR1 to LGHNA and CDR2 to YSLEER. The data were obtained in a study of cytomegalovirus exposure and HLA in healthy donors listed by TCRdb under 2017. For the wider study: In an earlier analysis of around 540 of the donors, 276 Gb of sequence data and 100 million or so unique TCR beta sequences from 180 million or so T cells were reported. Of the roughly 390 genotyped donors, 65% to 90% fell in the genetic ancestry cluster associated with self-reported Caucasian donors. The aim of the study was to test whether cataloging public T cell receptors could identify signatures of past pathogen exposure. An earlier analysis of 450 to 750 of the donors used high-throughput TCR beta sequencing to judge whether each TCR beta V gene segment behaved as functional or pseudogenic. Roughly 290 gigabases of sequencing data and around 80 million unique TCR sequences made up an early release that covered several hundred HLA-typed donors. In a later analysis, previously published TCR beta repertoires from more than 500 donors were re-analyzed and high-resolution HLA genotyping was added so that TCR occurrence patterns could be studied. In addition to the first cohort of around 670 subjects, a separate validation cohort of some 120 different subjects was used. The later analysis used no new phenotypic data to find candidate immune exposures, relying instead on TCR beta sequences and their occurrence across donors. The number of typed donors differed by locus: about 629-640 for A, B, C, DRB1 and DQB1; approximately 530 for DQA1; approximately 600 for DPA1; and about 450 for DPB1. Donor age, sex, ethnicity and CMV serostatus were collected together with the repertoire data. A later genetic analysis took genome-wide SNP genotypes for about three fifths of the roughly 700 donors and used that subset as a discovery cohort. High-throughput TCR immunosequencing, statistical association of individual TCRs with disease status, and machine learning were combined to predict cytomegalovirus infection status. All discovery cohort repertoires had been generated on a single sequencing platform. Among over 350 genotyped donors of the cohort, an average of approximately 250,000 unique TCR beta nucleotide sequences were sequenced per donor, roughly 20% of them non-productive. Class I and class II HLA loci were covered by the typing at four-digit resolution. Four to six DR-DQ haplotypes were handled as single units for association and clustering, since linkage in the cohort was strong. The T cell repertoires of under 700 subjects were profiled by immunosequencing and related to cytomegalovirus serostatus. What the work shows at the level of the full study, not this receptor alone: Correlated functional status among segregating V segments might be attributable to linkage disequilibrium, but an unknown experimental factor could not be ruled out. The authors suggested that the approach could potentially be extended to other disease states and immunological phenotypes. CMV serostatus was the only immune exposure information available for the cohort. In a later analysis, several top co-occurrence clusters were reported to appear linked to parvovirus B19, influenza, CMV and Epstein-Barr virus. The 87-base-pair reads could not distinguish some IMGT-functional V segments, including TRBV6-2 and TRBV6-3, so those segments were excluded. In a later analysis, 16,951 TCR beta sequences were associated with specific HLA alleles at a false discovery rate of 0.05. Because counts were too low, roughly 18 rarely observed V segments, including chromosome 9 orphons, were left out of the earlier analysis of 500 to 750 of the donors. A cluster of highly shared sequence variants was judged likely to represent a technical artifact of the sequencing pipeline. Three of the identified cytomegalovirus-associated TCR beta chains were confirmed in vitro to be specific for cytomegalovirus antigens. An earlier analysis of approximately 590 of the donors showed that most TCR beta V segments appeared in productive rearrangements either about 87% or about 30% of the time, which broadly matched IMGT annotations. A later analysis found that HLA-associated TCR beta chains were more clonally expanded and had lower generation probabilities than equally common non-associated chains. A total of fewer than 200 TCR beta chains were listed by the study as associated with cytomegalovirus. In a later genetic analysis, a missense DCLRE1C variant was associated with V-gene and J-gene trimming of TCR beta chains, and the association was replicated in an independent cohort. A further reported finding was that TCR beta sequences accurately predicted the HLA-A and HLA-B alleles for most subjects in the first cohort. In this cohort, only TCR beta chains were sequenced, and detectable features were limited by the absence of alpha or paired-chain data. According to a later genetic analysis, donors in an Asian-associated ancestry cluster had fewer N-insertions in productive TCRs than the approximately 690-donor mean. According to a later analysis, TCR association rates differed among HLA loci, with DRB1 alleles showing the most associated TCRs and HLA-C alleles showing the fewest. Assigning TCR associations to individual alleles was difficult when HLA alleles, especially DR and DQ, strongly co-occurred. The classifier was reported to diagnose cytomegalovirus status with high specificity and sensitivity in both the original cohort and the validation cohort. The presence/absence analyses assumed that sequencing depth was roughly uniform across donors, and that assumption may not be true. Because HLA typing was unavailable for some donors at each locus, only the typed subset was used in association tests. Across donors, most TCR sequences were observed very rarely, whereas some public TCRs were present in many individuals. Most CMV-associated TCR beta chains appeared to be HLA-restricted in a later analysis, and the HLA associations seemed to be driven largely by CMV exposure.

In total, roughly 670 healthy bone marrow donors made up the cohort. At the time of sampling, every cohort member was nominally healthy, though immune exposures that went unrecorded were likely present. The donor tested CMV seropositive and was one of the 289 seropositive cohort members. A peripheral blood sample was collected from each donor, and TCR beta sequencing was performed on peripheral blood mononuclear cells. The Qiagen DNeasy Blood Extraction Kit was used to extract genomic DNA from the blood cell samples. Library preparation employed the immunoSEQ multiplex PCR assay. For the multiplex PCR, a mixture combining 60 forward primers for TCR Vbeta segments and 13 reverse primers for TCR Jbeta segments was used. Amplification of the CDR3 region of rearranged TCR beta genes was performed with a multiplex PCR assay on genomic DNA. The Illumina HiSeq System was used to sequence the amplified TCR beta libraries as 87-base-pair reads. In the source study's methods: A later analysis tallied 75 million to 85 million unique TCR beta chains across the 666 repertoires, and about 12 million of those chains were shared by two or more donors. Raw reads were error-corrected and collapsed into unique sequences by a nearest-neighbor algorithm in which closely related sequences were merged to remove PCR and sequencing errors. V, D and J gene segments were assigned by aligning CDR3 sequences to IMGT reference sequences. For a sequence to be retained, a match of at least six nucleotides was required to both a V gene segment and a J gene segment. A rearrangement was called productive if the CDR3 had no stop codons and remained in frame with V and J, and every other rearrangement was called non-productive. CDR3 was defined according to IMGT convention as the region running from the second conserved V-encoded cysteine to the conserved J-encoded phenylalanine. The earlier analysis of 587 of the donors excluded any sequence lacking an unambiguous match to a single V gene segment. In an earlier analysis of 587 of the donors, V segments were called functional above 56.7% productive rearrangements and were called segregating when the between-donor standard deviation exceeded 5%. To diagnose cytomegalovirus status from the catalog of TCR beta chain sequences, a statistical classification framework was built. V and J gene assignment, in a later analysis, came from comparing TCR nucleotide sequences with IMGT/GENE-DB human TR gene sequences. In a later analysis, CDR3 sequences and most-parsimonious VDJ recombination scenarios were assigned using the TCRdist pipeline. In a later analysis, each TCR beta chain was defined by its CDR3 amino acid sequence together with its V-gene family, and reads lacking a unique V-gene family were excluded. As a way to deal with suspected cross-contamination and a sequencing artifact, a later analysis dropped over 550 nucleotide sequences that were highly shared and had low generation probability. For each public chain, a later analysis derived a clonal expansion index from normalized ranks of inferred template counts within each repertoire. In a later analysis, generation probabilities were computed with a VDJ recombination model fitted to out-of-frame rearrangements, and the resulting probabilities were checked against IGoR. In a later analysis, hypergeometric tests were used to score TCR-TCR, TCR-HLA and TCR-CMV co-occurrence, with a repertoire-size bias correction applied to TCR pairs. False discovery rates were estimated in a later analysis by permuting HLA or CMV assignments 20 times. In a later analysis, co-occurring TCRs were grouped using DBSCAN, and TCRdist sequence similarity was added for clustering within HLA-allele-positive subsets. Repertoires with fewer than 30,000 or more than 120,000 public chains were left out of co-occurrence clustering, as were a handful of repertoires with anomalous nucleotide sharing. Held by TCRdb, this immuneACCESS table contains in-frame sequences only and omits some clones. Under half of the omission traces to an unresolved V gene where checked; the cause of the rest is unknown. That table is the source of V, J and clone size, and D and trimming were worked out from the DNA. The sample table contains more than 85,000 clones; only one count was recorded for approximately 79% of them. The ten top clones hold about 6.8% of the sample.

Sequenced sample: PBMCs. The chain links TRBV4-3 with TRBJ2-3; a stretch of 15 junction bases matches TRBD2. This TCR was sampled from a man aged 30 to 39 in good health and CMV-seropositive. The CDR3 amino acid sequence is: CASSPRARTSGGGGSTDTQYF. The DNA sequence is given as TGCGCCAGCAGCCCCCGGGCCCGGACTAGCGGGGGGGGAGGAAGCACAGATACGCAGTATTTT.